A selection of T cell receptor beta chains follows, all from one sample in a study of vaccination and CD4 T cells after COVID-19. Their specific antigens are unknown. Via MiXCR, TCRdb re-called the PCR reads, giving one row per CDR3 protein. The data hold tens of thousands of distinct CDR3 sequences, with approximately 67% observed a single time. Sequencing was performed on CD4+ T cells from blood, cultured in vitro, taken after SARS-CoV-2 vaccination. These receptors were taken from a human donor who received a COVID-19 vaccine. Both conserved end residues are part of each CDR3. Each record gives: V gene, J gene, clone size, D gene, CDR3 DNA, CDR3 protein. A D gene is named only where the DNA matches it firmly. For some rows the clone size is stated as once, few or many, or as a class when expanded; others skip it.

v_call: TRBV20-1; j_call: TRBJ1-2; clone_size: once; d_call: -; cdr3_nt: TGCAGTGCTAGACAGGGCACCAAAAGGGATGGCTACACCTTC; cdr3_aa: CSARQGTKRDGYTF
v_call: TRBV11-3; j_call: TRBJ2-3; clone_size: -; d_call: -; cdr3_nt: TGTGCCAGCAGCTTAGTAGAGCAGGGTGATACGCAGTATTTT; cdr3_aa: CASSLVEQGDTQYF
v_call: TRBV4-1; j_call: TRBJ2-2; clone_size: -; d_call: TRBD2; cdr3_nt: TGCGCCAGCAGCCATGGTTTTCGGGGGGCGAACACCGGGGAGCTGTTTTTT; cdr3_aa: CASSHGFRGANTGELFF
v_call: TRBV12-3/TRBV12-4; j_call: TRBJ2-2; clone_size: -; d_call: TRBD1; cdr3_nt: TGTGCCAGCAGATTACACAGGGGTGTTCCCGGGGAGCTGTTTTTT; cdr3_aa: CASRLHRGVPGELFF
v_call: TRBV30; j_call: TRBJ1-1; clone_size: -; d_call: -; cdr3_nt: TGTGCCTGGAGTGTAGGTTCGGTGGGACTACGGGAAGCTTTCTTT; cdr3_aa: CAWSVGSVGLREAFF
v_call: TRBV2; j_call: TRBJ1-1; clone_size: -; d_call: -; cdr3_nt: TGTGCCAGCACGACAGGGAACACTGAAGCTTTCTTT; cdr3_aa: CASTTGNTEAFF
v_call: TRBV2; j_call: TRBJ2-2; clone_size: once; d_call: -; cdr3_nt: TGTGCCAGTTCGGGACACGGCACCGGGGAGCTGTTTTTT; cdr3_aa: CASSGHGTGELFF
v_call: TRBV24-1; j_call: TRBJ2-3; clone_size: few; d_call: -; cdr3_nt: TGTGCCACCAGTGACCGCGGGACGACTAGCACAGATACGCAGTATTTT; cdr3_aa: CATSDRGTTSTDTQYF
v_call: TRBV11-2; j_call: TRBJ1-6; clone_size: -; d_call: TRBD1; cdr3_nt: TGTGCCAGCAGCCCGTTGGGACAGGGAAATTCACCCCTCCACTTT; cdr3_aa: CASSPLGQGNSPLHF
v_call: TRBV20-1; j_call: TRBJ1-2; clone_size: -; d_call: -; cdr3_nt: TGCAGTGCTAGAGCCGCCAGGGAGCTTTATGGCTACACCTTC; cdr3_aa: CSARAARELYGYTF
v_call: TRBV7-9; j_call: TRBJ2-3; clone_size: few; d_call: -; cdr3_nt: TGTGCCAGCAGCCCCTTAGGAGGGGGGCTCACAGATACGCAGTATTTT; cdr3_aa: CASSPLGGGLTDTQYF
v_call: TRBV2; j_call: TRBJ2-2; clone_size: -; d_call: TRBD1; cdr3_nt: TGTGCCAGCAGTTACAGGGGGCCAGGGCTGTTTTTT; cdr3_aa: CASSYRGPGLFF
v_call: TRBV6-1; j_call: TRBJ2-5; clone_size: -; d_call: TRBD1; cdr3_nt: TGTGCCAGCAGTGAAGGGACAGGGTCATTCCTGAAGTGGACCCAGTACTTC; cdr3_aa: CASSEGTGSFLKWTQYF
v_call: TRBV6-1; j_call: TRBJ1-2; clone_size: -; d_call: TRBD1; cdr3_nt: TGTGCCAGCAGTAGGGACAGGGAATTAACGAGTGGCTACACCTTC; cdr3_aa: CASSRDRELTSGYTF
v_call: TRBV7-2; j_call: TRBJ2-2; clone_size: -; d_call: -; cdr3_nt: TGTGCCAGCAGCTTAGTCATCGTGATGGGGGGCGGCGGGGAGCTGTTTTTT; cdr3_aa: CASSLVIVMGGGGELFF
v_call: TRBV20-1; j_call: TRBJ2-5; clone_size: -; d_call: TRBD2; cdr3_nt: TGCAGTGCCTGGGGGACTAGCGGGGGGGCCGGAGAGACCCAGTACTTC; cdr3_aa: CSAWGTSGGAGETQYF
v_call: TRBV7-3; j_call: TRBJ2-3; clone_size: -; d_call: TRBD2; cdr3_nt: TGTGCCAGCAGCTTGATGGCTAGCGGGGGTCCAGATACGCAGTATTTT; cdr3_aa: CASSLMASGGPDTQYF
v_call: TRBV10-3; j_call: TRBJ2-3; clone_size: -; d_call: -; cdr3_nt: TGTGCCATCAGTGACGCTGACATTACTAGCACAGATACGCAGTATTTT; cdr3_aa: CAISDADITSTDTQYF
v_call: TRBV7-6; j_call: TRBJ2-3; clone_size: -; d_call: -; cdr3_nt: TGTGCCAGCAGCTTAGCGGGGGGAGATACGCAGTATTTT; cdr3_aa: CASSLAGGDTQYF
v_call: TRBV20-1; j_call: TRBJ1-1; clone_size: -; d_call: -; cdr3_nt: TGCAGTGCTAGAGACCCCATGGGAGGACTGAACACTGAAGCTTTCTTT; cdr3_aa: CSARDPMGGLNTEAFF
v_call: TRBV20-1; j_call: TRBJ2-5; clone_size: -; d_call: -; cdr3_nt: TGCAGTGCCTCGCTATCCGGCAGGGAGACCCAGTACTTC; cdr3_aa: CSASLSGRETQYF
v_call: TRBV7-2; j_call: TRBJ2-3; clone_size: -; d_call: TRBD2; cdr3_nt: TGTGCCAGCAGCCGGACTAGCGGGGGGGTTAGTGCTAGCACAGATACGCAGTATTTT; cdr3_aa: CASSRTSGGVSASTDTQYF
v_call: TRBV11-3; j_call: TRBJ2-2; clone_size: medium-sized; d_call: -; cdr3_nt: TGTGCCAGCAGCGCCCTCCGCCCCGGGGAGCTGTTTTTT; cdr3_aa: CASSALRPGELFF
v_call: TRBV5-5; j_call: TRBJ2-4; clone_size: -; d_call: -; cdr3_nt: TGTGCCAGCAGCTTGTCAGGGAATGGTTGGGAAAACATTCAGTACTTC; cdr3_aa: CASSLSGNGWENIQYF